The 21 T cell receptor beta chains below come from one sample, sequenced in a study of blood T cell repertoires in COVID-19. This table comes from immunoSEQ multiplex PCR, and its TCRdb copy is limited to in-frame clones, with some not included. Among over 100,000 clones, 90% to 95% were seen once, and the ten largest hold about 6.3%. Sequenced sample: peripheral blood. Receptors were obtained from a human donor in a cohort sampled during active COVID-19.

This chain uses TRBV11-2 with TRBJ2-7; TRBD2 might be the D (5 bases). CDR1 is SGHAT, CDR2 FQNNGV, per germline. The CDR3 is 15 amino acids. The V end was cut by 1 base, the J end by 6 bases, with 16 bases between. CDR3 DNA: TGTGCCAGCAGCTTAGCGGTACTAGAGAGGGCCGAGCAGTACTTC. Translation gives CASSLAVLERAEQYF. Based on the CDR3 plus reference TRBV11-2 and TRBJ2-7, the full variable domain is EAGVAQSPRYKIIEKRQSVAFWCNPISGHATLYWYQQILGQGPKLLIQFQNNGVVDDSQLPKDRFSAERLKGVDSTLKIQPAKLEDSAVYLCASSLAVLERAEQYFGPGTRLTVT.

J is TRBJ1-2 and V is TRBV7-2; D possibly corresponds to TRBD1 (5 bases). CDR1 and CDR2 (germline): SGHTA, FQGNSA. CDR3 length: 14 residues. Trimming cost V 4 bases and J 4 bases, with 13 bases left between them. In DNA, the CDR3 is TGTGCCAGCAGCTCCCGTGACAGCTTCTATGGCTACACCTTC. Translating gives CASSSRDSFYGYTF.

The DNA of the CDR3 is TGTGCCAGCAGCGCGGCCGACAGGGGCTACGAGCAGTACTTC. Protein: CASSAADRGYEQYF. The chain has TRBV9 and TRBJ2-7; 8 nucleotides line up with TRBD1. CDR1 and CDR2 (germline): SGDLS, YYNGEE. There are 14 residues in the CDR3. J gave up 3 bases and V 3 bases, and 5 bases lay outside the gene matches.

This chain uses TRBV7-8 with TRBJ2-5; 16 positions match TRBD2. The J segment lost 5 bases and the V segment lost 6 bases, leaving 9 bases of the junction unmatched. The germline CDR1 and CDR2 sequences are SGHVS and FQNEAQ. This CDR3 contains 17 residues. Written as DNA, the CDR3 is TGTGCCAGCAGTGGGACTAGCGGGAGGGCCCCTTCGGAGACCCAGTACTTC. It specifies CASSGTSGRAPSETQYF.

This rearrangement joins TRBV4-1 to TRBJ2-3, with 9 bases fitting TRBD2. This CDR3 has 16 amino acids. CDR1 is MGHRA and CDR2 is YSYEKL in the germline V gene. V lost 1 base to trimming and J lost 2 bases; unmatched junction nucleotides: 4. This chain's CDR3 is CASSQVTSGSTDTQYF. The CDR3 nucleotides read TGCGCCAGCAGCCAAGTGACTAGCGGATCCACAGATACGCAGTATTTT.

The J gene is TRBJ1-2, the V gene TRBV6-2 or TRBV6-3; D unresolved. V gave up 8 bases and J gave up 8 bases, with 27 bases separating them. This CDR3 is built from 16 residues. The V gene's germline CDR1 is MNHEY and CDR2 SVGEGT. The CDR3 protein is CASRPRGGTITGGYTF. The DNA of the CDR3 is TGTGCCAGCCGCCCCAGAGGAGGAACTATAACGGGGGGCTACACCTTC.

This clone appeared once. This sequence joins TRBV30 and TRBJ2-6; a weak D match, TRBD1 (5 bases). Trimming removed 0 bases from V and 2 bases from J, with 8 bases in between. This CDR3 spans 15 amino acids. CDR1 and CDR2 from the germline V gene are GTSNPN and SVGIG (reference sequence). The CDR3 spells CAWSVRVTGANVLTF. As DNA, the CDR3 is TGTGCCTGGAGTGTCAGGGTTACTGGGGCCAACGTCCTGACTTTC.

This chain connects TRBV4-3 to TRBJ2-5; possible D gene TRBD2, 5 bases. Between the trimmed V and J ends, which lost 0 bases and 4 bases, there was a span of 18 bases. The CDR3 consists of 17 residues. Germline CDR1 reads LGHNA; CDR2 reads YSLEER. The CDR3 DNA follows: TGCGCCAGCAGCCAAGATTTTTCACCTGGACTGCGAGAGACCCAGTACTTC. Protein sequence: CASSQDFSPGLRETQYF.

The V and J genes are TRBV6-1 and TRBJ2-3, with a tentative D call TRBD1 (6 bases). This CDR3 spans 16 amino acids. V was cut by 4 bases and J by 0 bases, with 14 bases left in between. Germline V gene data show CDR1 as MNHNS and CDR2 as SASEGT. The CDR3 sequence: CASSAQGIMSTDTQYF. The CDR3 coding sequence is TGTGCCAGCAGTGCACAGGGTATCATGAGCACAGATACGCAGTATTTT.

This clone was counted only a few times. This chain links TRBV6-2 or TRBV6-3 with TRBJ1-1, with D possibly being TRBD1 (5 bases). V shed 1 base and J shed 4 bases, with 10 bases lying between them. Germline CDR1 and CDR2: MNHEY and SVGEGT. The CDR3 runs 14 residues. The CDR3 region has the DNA TGTGCCAGCAGTTACTACTCGGGGGGCACTGAAGCTTTCTTT. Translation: CASSYYSGGTEAFF.

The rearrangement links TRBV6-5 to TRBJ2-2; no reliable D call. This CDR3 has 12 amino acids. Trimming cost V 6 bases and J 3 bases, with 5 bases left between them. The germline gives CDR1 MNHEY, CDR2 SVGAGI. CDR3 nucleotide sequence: TGTGCCAGCAGCTCCCACACCGGGGAGCTGTTTTTT. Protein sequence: CASSSHTGELFF.

The CDR3 sequence: CSASVGHAYEQYF. The CDR3 DNA reads TGCAGTGCTAGTGTCGGTCACGCCTACGAGCAGTACTTC. V gene TRBV20-1 combines with J gene TRBJ2-7; D is unclear. Germline-derived CDR1 and CDR2 are DFQATT and SNEGSKA (reference sequence). CDR3 length equals 13 residues. V dropped 3 bases and J dropped 2 bases, with 11 bases sitting between them.

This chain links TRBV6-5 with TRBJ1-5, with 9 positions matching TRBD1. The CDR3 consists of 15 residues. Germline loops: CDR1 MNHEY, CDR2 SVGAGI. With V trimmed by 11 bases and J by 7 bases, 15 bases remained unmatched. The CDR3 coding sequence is TGTGCCGCGAAGGAGGGACAGGGACCAGGGCAGCCCCAGCATTTT. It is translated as CAAKEGQGPGQPQHF.

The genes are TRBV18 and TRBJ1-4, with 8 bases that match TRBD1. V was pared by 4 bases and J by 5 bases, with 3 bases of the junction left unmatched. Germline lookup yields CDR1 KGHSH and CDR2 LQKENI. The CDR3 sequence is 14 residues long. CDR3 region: CASSRQGANEKLFF. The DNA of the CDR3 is TGTGCCAGCTCACGGCAGGGGGCCAATGAAAAACTGTTTTTT. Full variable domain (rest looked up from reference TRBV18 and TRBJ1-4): NAGVMQNPRHLVRRRGQEARLRCSPMKGHSHVYWYRQLPEEGLKFMVYLQKENIIDESGMPKERFSAEFPKEGPSILRIQQVVRGDSAAYFCASSRQGANEKLFFGSGTQLSVL.

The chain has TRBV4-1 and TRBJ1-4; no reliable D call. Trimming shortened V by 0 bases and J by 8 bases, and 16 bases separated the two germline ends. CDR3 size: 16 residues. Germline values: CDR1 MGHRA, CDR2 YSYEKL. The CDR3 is CASSQEWNPFGEKLFF. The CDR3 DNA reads TGCGCCAGCAGCCAAGAGTGGAACCCCTTCGGGGAAAAACTGTTTTTT.

CDR3 sequence reads: CAWSGDSSNQPQHF. For the CDR3, the DNA is TGTGCCTGGAGTGGAGACTCAAGCAATCAGCCCCAGCATTTT. This chain connects TRBV30 to TRBJ1-5; D remains unclear. The CDR3 has 14 amino acids. V lost 1 base, J lost 1 base, and 8 bases lay in between. Germline V lookup: CDR1 GTSNPN, CDR2 SVGIG (reference sequence).

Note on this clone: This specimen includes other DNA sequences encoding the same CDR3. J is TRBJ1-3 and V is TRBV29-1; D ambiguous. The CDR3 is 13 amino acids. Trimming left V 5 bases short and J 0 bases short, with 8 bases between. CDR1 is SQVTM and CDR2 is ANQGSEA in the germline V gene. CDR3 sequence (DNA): TGCAGCGTTAGTCCTAGCTCTGGAAACACCATATATTTT. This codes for CSVSPSSGNTIYF. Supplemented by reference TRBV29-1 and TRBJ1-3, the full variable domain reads SAVISQKPSRDICQRGTSLTIQCQVDSQVTMMFWYRQQPGQSLTLIATANQGSEATYESGFVIDKFPISRPNLTFSTLTVSNMSPEDSSIYLCSVSPSSGNTIYFGEGSWLTVV.

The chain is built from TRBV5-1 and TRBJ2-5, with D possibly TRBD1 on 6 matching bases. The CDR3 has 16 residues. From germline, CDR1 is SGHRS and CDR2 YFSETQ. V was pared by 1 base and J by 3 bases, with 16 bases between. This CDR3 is CASSLYQGQIEETQYF. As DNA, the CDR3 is TGCGCCAGCAGCTTGTACCAGGGGCAGATTGAAGAGACCCAGTACTTC.

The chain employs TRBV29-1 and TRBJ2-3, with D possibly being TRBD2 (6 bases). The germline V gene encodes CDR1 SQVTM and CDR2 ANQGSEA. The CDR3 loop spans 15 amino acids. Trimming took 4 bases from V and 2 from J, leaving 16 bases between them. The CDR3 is CSVAGGADFTDTQYF. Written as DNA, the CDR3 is TGCAGCGTTGCCGGCGGGGCGGACTTCACAGATACGCAGTATTTT.

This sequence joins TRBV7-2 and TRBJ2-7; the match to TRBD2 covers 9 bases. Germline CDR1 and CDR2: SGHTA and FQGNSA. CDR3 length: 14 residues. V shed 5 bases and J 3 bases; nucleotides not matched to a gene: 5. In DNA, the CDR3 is TGTGCCAGCAGCCAGGGACTAGCTCGCTACGAGCAGTACTTC. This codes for CASSQGLARYEQYF. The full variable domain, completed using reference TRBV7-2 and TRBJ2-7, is GAGVSQSPSNKVTEKGKDVELRCDPISGHTALYWYRQSLGQGLEFLIYFQGNSAPDKSGLPSDRFSAERTGGSVSTLTIQRTQQEDSAVYLCASSQGLARYEQYFGPGTRLTVT.

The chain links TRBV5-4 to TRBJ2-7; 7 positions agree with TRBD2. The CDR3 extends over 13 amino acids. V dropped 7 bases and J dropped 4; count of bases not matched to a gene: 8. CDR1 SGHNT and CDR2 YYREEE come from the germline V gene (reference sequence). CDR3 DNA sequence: TGTGCCAGCGGTAGCAGCGGGACTTACGAGCAGTACTTC. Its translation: CASGSSGTYEQYF.